This TCR beta chain was profiled in a study of OX40 agonist ivuxolimab in advanced cancers. Deletions cut 3 bases from V and 0 bases from J, with 7 bases between. CDR3 size: 14 residues. Germline CDR1 is KGHSH and CDR2 is LQKENI. This clone was observed once. Its antigen is as yet unknown. Sequencing was performed with immunoSEQ multiplex PCR; in TCRdb, only in-frame clones are kept and a portion is missing. Here the sample spans roughly 70,000 clones, 75% to 85% being singletons. General observations from the study: In the 0.1 to 3.0 mg/kg range, CD4+ and CD8+ blood T cells had expanded clonally by week 6.

This receptor was identified in an adult with an advanced solid tumor such as melanoma, head and neck, liver or kidney cancer. This material consisted of CD4+ or CD8+ T cells sorted from blood, taken in a trial of the OX40 agonist ivuxolimab. The chain joins TRBV18 to TRBJ2-3; D remains ambiguous. CDR3 amino acids: CASSPNYSTDTQYF. CDR3 nucleotides: TGTGCCAGCTCACCCAACTACAGCACAGATACGCAGTATTTT.